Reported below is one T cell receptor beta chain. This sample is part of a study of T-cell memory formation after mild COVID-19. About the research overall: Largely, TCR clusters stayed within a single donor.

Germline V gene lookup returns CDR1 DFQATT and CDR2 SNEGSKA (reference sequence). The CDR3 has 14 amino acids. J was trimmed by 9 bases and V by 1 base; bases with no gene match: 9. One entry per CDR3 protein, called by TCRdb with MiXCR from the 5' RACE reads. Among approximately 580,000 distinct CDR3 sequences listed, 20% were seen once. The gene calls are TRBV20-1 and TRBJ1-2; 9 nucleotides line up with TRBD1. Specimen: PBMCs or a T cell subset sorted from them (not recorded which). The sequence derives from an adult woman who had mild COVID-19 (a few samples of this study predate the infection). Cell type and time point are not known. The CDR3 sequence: CSARADRDRVRYTF. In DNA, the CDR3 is TGCAGTGCTAGAGCCGACCGGGACAGGGTTCGCTACACCTTC.